This TCR beta chain appears in the sequencing data of a study of radiotherapy plus CTLA-4 blockade in lung cancer. Study-level points and caveats: Response, reportedly, was best predicted by interferon-beta along with early blood T cell clone dynamics.

This CDR3 region has 14 residues. CDR1 is MNHEY and CDR2 is SMNVEV in the germline V gene (reference sequence). V lost 0 bases and J lost 6, with 9 bases in between. About this clone itself: What it binds is unknown.

TCRdb keeps only in-frame clones here, not all; method: immunoSEQ multiplex PCR. The repertoire includes 65,000 to 100,000 clones, roughly four fifths of them detected once, and 0.75% to 0.95% sits in the top ten. The gene calls are TRBV27 and TRBJ1-5, with a possible D match to TRBD1 (5 bases). The receptor's source is a human donor with non-small cell lung cancer who had stable disease on radiotherapy plus ipilimumab. Material: peripheral blood, obtained from a patient treated with radiotherapy plus ipilimumab. The CDR3 region has the DNA TGTGCCAGCAGTTTATCTCCAGGGACTCAGCCCCAGCATTTT. It codes for CASSLSPGTQPQHF.